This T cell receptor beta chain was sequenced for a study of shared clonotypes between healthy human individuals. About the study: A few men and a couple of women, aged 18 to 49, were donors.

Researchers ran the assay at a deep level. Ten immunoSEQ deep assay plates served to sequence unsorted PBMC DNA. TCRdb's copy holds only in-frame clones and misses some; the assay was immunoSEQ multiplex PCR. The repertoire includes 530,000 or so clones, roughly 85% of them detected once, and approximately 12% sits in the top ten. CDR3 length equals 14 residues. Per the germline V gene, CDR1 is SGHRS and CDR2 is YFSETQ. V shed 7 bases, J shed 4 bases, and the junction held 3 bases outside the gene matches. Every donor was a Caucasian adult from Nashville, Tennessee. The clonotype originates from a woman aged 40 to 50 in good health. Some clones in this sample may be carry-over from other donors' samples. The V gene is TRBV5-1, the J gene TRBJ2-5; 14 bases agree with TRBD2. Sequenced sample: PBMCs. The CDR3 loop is CASRGLAGVETQYF. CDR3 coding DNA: TGCGCCAGCCGGGGACTAGCGGGAGTAGAGACCCAGTACTTC.